These T cell receptor beta chains were read from a single sample in a study of T cell responses to AZD1222 COVID-19 vaccine. TCRdb keeps only in-frame clones here, not all; method: immunoSEQ multiplex PCR. The sample has 90,000 to 150,000 clones, roughly 88% seen once; the top ten hold more than 7.5%. Sequences were derived from peripheral blood, sampled on day 0 of AZD1222 vaccination. These receptors were collected from an adult in good health. CDR3s include the opening cysteine and the closing phenylalanine or tryptophan. The D gene is left open where the match is weak. A row's size may be missing; if present it is once, few, many or a size class.

DNA | CDR3 | D | J | size | V
TGTGCCAGTAGCCCACAGGGCGAGGGGCGTGTGGGCTACACCTTC | CASSPQGEGRVGYTF | . | TRBJ1-2 | few | TRBV19
TGTGCCAGCAGCTTAAGGGGCTCCGGCTATGAGCAGTTCTTC | CASSLRGSGYEQFF | . | TRBJ2-1 | . | TRBV7-9
TGTGCCAGCTCACCACCGGTCGTATACGAGCAGTACTTC | CASSPPVVYEQYF | . | TRBJ2-7 | . | TRBV18
TGTGCCAGCAGCTTTAGGAAACTCTCGCACTACGAGCAGTACTTC | CASSFRKLSHYEQYF | . | TRBJ2-7 | . | TRBV5-8
TGTGCCAGTAGTATAGGGGGACCCTCGAACACTGAAGCTTTCTTT | CASSIGGPSNTEAFF | . | TRBJ1-1 | . | TRBV19
TGTGCCAGCAGGTCCTCCGGGACTAGCGGGAGGGTGTGGTACTTC | CASRSSGTSGRVWYF | TRBD2 | TRBJ2-7 | . | TRBV6-5
TGTGCCATCAGGGCAGCGGAGAAGCTAGGGACTAGCGGGAGCACAGATACGCAGTATTTT | CAIRAAEKLGTSGSTDTQYF | TRBD2 | TRBJ2-3 | . | TRBV10-3
TGTGCCAGCAGCTTATCCGGTCTCGGGTTCCACGAGCAGTACTTC | CASSLSGLGFHEQYF | . | TRBJ2-7 | . | TRBV7-2
TGTGCCAGCAGCGTAGACCGGGGGGACACTGAAGCTTTCTTT | CASSVDRGDTEAFF | . | TRBJ1-1 | once | TRBV11-2
TGTGCCTGGAGTGTAAGAGCAGTACAGAACTATGGCTACACCTTC | CAWSVRAVQNYGYTF | . | TRBJ1-2 | once | TRBV30
TGTGCCAGCAGCCCAACCCTCGGCACTGAAGCTTTCTTT | CASSPTLGTEAFF | . | TRBJ1-1 | . | TRBV27
TGTGCCATCAGTGATGGAGGAGGCTACACCTTC | CAISDGGGYTF | . | TRBJ1-2 | . | TRBV10-3
TGTGCCAGCAGTCTCAACTCCTACGAGCAGTACTTC | CASSLNSYEQYF | . | TRBJ2-7 | . | TRBV6-5
TGTGCCTGGAGTGTCGCCGGGACAGGGGGCTACGAGCAGTACTTC | CAWSVAGTGGYEQYF | TRBD1 | TRBJ2-7 | . | TRBV30
TGTGCCAGCAACCCGACAGGGGGCCGAGGGGGCTACACCTTC | CASNPTGGRGGYTF | TRBD1 | TRBJ1-2 | . | TRBV6-2/TRBV6-3
TGTGCCAGCTCACCCTCGGACCTGGGGGGTGAAGAGACCCAGTACTTC | CASSPSDLGGEETQYF | . | TRBJ2-5 | . | TRBV18
TGTGCCAGTAGTATGATTGACAGGGAGGGCGAGCAGTACTTC | CASSMIDREGEQYF | . | TRBJ2-7 | . | TRBV19
TGTGCCAGCAGCCGAGCAGGGCAAGGTCAGCCCCAGCATTTT | CASSRAGQGQPQHF | . | TRBJ1-5 | . | TRBV5-4
TGTGCCAGCAGCCGGGGAGATCAGCCCCAGCATTTT | CASSRGDQPQHF | . | TRBJ1-5 | . | TRBV7-9
TGCGCCAGCAACCAAGACAGTTCCCAGGCAGATACGCAGTATTTT | CASNQDSSQADTQYF | . | TRBJ2-3 | . | TRBV5-1
TGTGCCAACTTGACGGGACAAATGGGGGAGCTGTTTTTT | CANLTGQMGELFF | . | TRBJ2-2 | . | TRBV21-1
TGTGCCAGCAGTTTAGGAGGGGGCCCACAGCAGTACTTC | CASSLGGGPQQYF | TRBD1 | TRBJ2-7 | . | TRBV12-3/TRBV12-4
TGCGCCAGCAGCCTGCTTGGCGGGAGGGATACGCAGTATTTT | CASSLLGGRDTQYF | TRBD2 | TRBJ2-3 | . | TRBV4-1
TGTGCCACCAGTGTAGGGAACACTGAAGCTTTCTTT | CATSVGNTEAFF | . | TRBJ1-1 | . | TRBV24-1
TGTGCCAGCAGCTCATACACCGGGGAGCTGTTTTTT | CASSSYTGELFF | . | TRBJ2-2 | . | TRBV11-3
TGTGCCAGCAGTGGGCCCCCAATTTACGAGCAGTACTTC | CASSGPPIYEQYF | . | TRBJ2-7 | . | TRBV12-3/TRBV12-4
TGTGCCAGCTCATCGGGACAGGGAGATTGGGGGTTCTTT | CASSSGQGDWGFF | TRBD1 | TRBJ1-1 | . | TRBV18
TGTGCCAGCAGCTTGGGCGGGGACGGGATCTATGGCTACACCTTC | CASSLGGDGIYGYTF | . | TRBJ1-2 | . | TRBV5-5
TGTGCCAGCAGCCCCGGGACAGTCTATGGCTACACCTTC | CASSPGTVYGYTF | TRBD1 | TRBJ1-2 | . | TRBV14
TGTGCCAGCAGGGGAAGTCTAGCGGGAGTATCCTACAATGAGCAGTTCTTC | CASRGSLAGVSYNEQFF | TRBD2 | TRBJ2-1 | . | TRBV2
TGTGCCAGCTCACCAAATTTGAGGGGTGAAGCTTTCTTT | CASSPNLRGEAFF | . | TRBJ1-1 | few | TRBV18
TGTGCCAGCAGCCAAGACAAACAGCCTAATGAAAAACTGTTTTTT | CASSQDKQPNEKLFF | . | TRBJ1-4 | . | TRBV3-1/TRBV3-2
TGTGCTAGTGGTTTGGTACAGTGGGACAAGAGGGAGACCCAGTACTTC | CASGLVQWDKRETQYF | . | TRBJ2-5 | . | TRBV12-5
TGTGCCAGCAGCCAAGCTGGAAGGGACCGGGCTTTCTTT | CASSQAGRDRAFF | . | TRBJ1-1 | . | TRBV3-1/TRBV3-2
TGTGCCAGCAGTGAAGACACCGGGGAGCTGTTTTTT | CASSEDTGELFF | . | TRBJ2-2 | . | TRBV6-4
TGTGCCAGCAGTTCACCATCCCGGATAAATACGCAGTATTTT | CASSSPSRINTQYF | . | TRBJ2-3 | once | TRBV28
TGCGCCAGCAGCCCCGGGACAGGGAGCGGTTACGGCTACACCTTC | CASSPGTGSGYGYTF | TRBD1 | TRBJ1-2 | . | TRBV5-1
TGTGCCAGCAGCCAGGACAGGCCGAATGAAAAACTGTTTTTT | CASSQDRPNEKLFF | TRBD1 | TRBJ1-4 | . | TRBV3-1/TRBV3-2
TGTGCCACCAGTGAGTCAGGCTACCAAGAGACCCAGTACTTC | CATSESGYQETQYF | . | TRBJ2-5 | . | TRBV24-1
TGTGCCAGCAGCGCGGGGACTAGCGGACCCCTCGGCGGGGAGCTGTTTTTT | CASSAGTSGPLGGELFF | TRBD2 | TRBJ2-2 | . | TRBV9
TGTGCCAGCATTCCCCAGGGTAGTTCCTACGAGCAGTACTTC | CASIPQGSSYEQYF | . | TRBJ2-7 | once | TRBV6-5
TGTGCCAGCAGCCCTTGGACAGGGGGCAGGAATTCACCCCTCCACTTT | CASSPWTGGRNSPLHF | TRBD1 | TRBJ1-6 | few | TRBV7-2
TGTGCCAGCAGCTTTGCTAGCGGCACAGATACGCAGTATTTT | CASSFASGTDTQYF | . | TRBJ2-3 | . | TRBV7-3
TGTGCCAGCAGTCTGTTAAATGAGCAGTTCTTC | CASSLLNEQFF | . | TRBJ2-1 | . | TRBV2
TGTGCCAGCAGCCAAGATCAAGGCTATGGCTACACCTTC | CASSQDQGYGYTF | . | TRBJ1-2 | . | TRBV3-1/TRBV3-2
TGTGCCATCAGTGACCCCGGGAAGAACACTGAAGCTTTCTTT | CAISDPGKNTEAFF | . | TRBJ1-1 | . | TRBV10-3
TGCACCAGCAGCTCTAACTACGAGCAGTACTTC | CTSSSNYEQYF | . | TRBJ2-7 | . | TRBV1
TGTGCCAGCAATGCCGATGCCCGGAACACTGAAGCTTTCTTT | CASNADARNTEAFF | . | TRBJ1-1 | . | TRBV2
TGTGCCAGCAGTTACTCAGCGGGTACTGAAGCTTTCTTT | CASSYSAGTEAFF | . | TRBJ1-1 | . | TRBV6-5
TGTGCCAGCAGTTTACGGGGTTCCCATGGCTACACCTTC | CASSLRGSHGYTF | . | TRBJ1-2 | . | TRBV12-3/TRBV12-4
TGTGCCACCAGCGGAGCCCCCGGTTTCGCGGGCACAGATACGCAGTATTTT | CATSGAPGFAGTDTQYF | . | TRBJ2-3 | . | TRBV15
TGTGCCAGCAGTGAGGGTGGACGGGGTGAAGCTTTCTTT | CASSEGGRGEAFF | . | TRBJ1-1 | . | TRBV6-1
TGTGCCAGCAGCCAAGAGGGTTTTGGCTACACCTTC | CASSQEGFGYTF | . | TRBJ1-2 | . | TRBV4-2
TGTGCCAGCAGGGGGCCGGGAAACACCATATATTTT | CASRGPGNTIYF | . | TRBJ1-3 | . | TRBV7-8
TGTGCCAGCAGCTTAATGAGAGACCAGCCCCAGCATTTT | CASSLMRDQPQHF | . | TRBJ1-5 | . | TRBV11-3